The clone carrying this T cell receptor (beta chain) was found a few times. Treatment: over 15 received Ad26.COV2.S at low or high dose, single or two shots; about 5 received placebo; per-sample allocation not given. Sampling was done on day 63 after the first vaccine or placebo injection. The sample belongs to a study of Ad26.COV2.S vaccination and SARS-CoV-2 variants. CDR3 length: 16 amino acids. Germline loops: CDR1 MNHEY, CDR2 SVGEGT. Between the trimmed V and J ends, which lost 0 bases and 2 bases, there was a span of 13 bases. Here immunoSEQ multiplex PCR was the method, and the copy in TCRdb shows in-frame clones only, minus some. Here the sample spans roughly 400,000 clones, about 92% being singletons.

Specimen: peripheral blood, collected in a trial of Ad26.COV2.S vaccine versus placebo. This sequence joins TRBV6-2 or TRBV6-3 and TRBJ1-2; no definite D call. The TCR sequence derives from a person aged 18 to 65 who received the Ad26.COV2.S COVID-19 vaccine or a placebo. CDR3 in DNA: TGTGCCAGCAGTTACTCCCCTCTCGACACAAACTATGGCTACACCTTC. Its translation is CASSYSPLDTNYGYTF.